This T cell receptor beta chain was recovered during a study of identical twins. Germline CDR1 is KGHSH and CDR2 is LQKENI. The CDR3 loop spans 15 amino acids. Trimming pared 3 bases from V and 0 bases from J, leaving 9 bases between. Each CDR3 protein is one row after TCRdb ran MiXCR on the 5' RACE reads. The table has under 900,000 distinct CDR3 sequences, approximately 18% seen once; the top ten hold around 12%. These same records also appear under a second study, on T cells expressing NK-cell markers. That study adds: Sorted CD3+CD56-NKG2C+, CD3+CD56+NKG2C+ and CD3+CD56+NKG2C- T cells supplied the TCR beta repertoires. The authors sequenced eight donors, of whom seven were HCMV-seropositive and one was seronegative. The authors restricted sorting to alpha-beta TCR T cells with an anti-gamma-delta TCR antibody in several experiments. Topping the CD3+CD56-NKG2C+ fraction as well were these clonotypes, in a few donors.

This sequence was found in a woman under 30 in good health. The chain uses TRBV18 and TRBJ2-4; D might be TRBD2 (5 bases). Material: PBMCs. The chain's CDR3 is CASSPGRVAKNIQYF. CDR3 nucleotide sequence: TGTGCCAGCTCACCGGGGAGAGTAGCCAAAAACATTCAGTACTTC.